This TCR beta chain is from a study of cytomegalovirus exposure and HLA in healthy donors. The PCR had 60 Vbeta and 13 Jbeta primers. The repertoire was sequenced with immunoSEQ multiplex PCR; TCRdb's copy has only in-frame clones and lacks some. The sample lists 100,000 to 150,000 clones; about 84% were seen once. Trimming shortened V by 1 base and J by 4 bases, and 16 bases separated the two germline ends. CDR3 length: 15 residues. Per germline, CDR1 GTSNPN and CDR2 SVGIG (reference sequence). Sequencing was done on a sample of PBMCs. The source is a man younger than 35 in good health and CMV-seropositive. The chain has TRBV30 and TRBJ1-2; no clear D gene. The CDR3 is CAWSAGRQPFYGYTF. The CDR3 DNA is TGTGCCTGGAGTGCGGGTCGGCAACCTTTCTATGGCTACACCTTC.